Listed below are T cell receptor beta chains from one sample, sequenced in a study of blood T cell repertoires in COVID-19. Measured with immunoSEQ multiplex PCR; TCRdb has only the in-frame clones, and not every one. The repertoire includes about 210,000 clones, roughly four fifths of them detected once, and more than 10% sits in the top ten. Material for sequencing was peripheral blood. These receptors were obtained from a woman between 35 and 50 years old with acute or convalescent COVID-19. Each CDR3 is given with its conserved first and last residue. D genes are given only for firm matches. A row's size may be missing; if present it is once, few, many or a size class.

v_gene	d_gene	j_gene	abundance	CDR3nt	CDR3aa
TRBV9	-	TRBJ2-2	-	TGTGCCAGCAGCGTAGCGGATCAACGACGGCTAGCCGGGGAGCTGTTTTTT	CASSVADQRRLAGELFF
TRBV4-1	TRBD1	TRBJ2-7	-	TGCGCCAGCAGCCAATTACCGGGACAGGGGGACGAGCAGTACTTC	CASSQLPGQGDEQYF
TRBV19	-	TRBJ1-5	-	TGTGCCAGTGAGATGGGGGGGGCCGTGCCCCAGCATTTT	CASEMGGAVPQHF
TRBV6-2/TRBV6-3	-	TRBJ1-1	few	TGTGCCAGCAGTTGGGCCAGCAACACTGAAGCTTTCTTT	CASSWASNTEAFF
TRBV27	-	TRBJ2-3	-	TGTGCCAGCAGCACCTCCCTCGGCAGGCGGGCTAGCACAGATACGCAGTATTTT	CASSTSLGRRASTDTQYF
TRBV27	TRBD1	TRBJ1-6	-	TGTGCCAGCAGTCCTATCCGAAGACAGGGGACCTATAATTCACCCCTCCACTTT	CASSPIRRQGTYNSPLHF
TRBV3-1/TRBV3-2	TRBD1	TRBJ2-7	few	TGTGCCAGCAGCCCCCATGGGGACAGGTTCGGGTACGAGCAGTACTTC	CASSPHGDRFGYEQYF
TRBV19	-	TRBJ2-3	-	TGTGCCAGTCATCCTAGCGCTACTAGCACAGATACGCAGTATTTT	CASHPSATSTDTQYF
TRBV6-5	TRBD1	TRBJ2-1	-	TGTGCCAGCAGTTACGGGCAGGGGGAGTTCTTC	CASSYGQGEFF
TRBV12-2	-	TRBJ2-3	-	TGTGCAAGTCGCCCTAATAAAGGGGCAGAGTCTAGCACAGATACGCAGTATTTT	CASRPNKGAESSTDTQYF
TRBV27	TRBD1	TRBJ1-6	-	TGTGCCAGCAGTTTCGGACAGGGCGGCTCCTATAATTCACCCCTCCACTTT	CASSFGQGGSYNSPLHF
TRBV20-1	-	TRBJ2-7	-	TGCAGTGCTCCCTACCCTACCGAGCAGTACTTC	CSAPYPTEQYF
TRBV5-1	TRBD1	TRBJ1-1	once	TGCGCCAGCAGCTTGGGGGGACAGGGTCGAGACACTGAAGCTTTCTTT	CASSLGGQGRDTEAFF
TRBV30	-	TRBJ1-2	-	TGTGCCTGGAGTGGGGAGTTCTTCGCTAACTATGGCTACACCTTC	CAWSGEFFANYGYTF
TRBV2	TRBD2	TRBJ2-2	-	TGTGCCAGCAGGAGCCAGCGGGGTGCCACCGGGGAGCTGTTTTTT	CASRSQRGATGELFF
TRBV7-8	-	TRBJ1-3	-	TGTGCCAGCAGCTTCGACAGGACCTCTGGAAACACCATATATTTT	CASSFDRTSGNTIYF
TRBV24-1	TRBD2	TRBJ2-1	-	TGTGCCACCAGTGACCACCGGACTAGCGGGGAGCAGTTCTTC	CATSDHRTSGEQFF
TRBV25-1	TRBD1	TRBJ1-2	-	TGTGCCAGCAGTGGGGGACAGGGACGTGACTACACCTTC	CASSGGQGRDYTF
TRBV24-1	TRBD2	TRBJ2-1	once	TGTGCCACCAGTGATCCAAGCCTAGCGGGAGGCTACAATGAGCAGTTCTTC	CATSDPSLAGGYNEQFF
TRBV18	TRBD2	TRBJ2-1	-	TGTGCCAGCTCACCTCCCGGGACTAGCGGGAGGGCCGGATTTCCCAATGAGCAGTTCTTC	CASSPPGTSGRAGFPNEQFF
TRBV27	-	TRBJ1-2	few	TGTGCCACCGGAGTAACCTCTAACTATGGCTACACCTTC	CATGVTSNYGYTF
TRBV30	-	TRBJ2-1	-	TGTGCCTGGAGTGGAGTCCTGTCCTCCTACAATGAGCAGTTCTTC	CAWSGVLSSYNEQFF
TRBV10-3	-	TRBJ2-2	-	TGTGCCATCCGGGGGACCAACGGGGAGCTGTTTTTT	CAIRGTNGELFF
TRBV18	TRBD1	TRBJ2-7	-	TGTGCCAGCTCACCTCGGGACAGGGGTCTCGAGCAGTACTTC	CASSPRDRGLEQYF
TRBV4-1	-	TRBJ2-1	-	TGCGCCAGCAGCCAGAGCTCCTACAATGAGCAGTTCTTC	CASSQSSYNEQFF
TRBV10-3	-	TRBJ2-2	-	TGTGCCATCAGTGAGTCGAAGGGGCTAGTCGGCACCGGGGAGCTGTTTTTT	CAISESKGLVGTGELFF
TRBV4-1	TRBD2	TRBJ2-1	-	TGCGCCAGCAGCCAGGCGATAGCGGGGCCCACGGGGAATGAGCAGTTCTTC	CASSQAIAGPTGNEQFF
TRBV7-6	TRBD2	TRBJ2-1	-	TGTGCCAGCAGCTTATCCGGAATTAGCGGGAGTGGCTACAATGAGCAGTTCTTC	CASSLSGISGSGYNEQFF
TRBV6-4	TRBD2	TRBJ2-1	-	TGTGCCCAGCTGCCTAGCGGGAACCTTTGTGAGCAGTTCTTC	CAQLPSGNLCEQFF
TRBV15	-	TRBJ2-7	-	TGTGCCACCAGCAGCCCCGGGGGTGGCTCCTACGAGCAGTACTTC	CATSSPGGGSYEQYF
TRBV6-5	-	TRBJ1-5	-	TGTGCCAGCCGAGACGGGACAACTAATCAGCCCCAGCATTTT	CASRDGTTNQPQHF
TRBV5-1	-	TRBJ1-3	once	TGCGCCAGCAGCTTGGCCCTCTCTGGAAACACCATATATTTT	CASSLALSGNTIYF
TRBV7-2	-	TRBJ1-2	-	TGTGCCAGCAGCTTAATCAGGGCGAGGGGCTACACCTTC	CASSLIRARGYTF
TRBV6-2/TRBV6-3	-	TRBJ2-1	-	TGTGCCAGCAGCCAGGGGCCTTACAATGAGCAGTTCTTC	CASSQGPYNEQFF
TRBV18	TRBD1	TRBJ1-2	-	TGTGCCAGCTCACCACCTCAGGGGGCCTACTATGGCTACACCTTC	CASSPPQGAYYGYTF
TRBV11-3	TRBD2	TRBJ2-1	-	TGTGCCAGCAGCTTAGATTCCGGGACTAGTAAACGCGGGAATGAGCAGTTCTTC	CASSLDSGTSKRGNEQFF
TRBV5-1	TRBD2	TRBJ2-3	-	TGCGCCAGCAGCCCGGGGAGAGGACTAGCGGGGGGCGGGGATACGCAGTATTTT	CASSPGRGLAGGGDTQYF